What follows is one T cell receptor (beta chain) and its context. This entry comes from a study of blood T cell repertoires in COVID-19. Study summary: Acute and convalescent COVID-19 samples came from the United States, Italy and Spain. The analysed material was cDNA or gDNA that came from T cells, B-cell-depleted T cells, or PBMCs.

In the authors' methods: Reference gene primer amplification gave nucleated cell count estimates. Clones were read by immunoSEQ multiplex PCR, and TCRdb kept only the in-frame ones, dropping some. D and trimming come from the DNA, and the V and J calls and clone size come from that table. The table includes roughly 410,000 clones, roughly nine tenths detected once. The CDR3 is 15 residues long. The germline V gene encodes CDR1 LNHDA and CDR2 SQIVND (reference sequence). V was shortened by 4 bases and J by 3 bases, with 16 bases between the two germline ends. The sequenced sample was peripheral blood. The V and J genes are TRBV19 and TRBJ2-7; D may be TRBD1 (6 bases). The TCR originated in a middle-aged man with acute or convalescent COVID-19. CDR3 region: CASSTRDKGYYEQYF. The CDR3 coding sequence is TGTGCCAGTAGTACCCGGGACAAGGGCTACTACGAGCAGTACTTC.